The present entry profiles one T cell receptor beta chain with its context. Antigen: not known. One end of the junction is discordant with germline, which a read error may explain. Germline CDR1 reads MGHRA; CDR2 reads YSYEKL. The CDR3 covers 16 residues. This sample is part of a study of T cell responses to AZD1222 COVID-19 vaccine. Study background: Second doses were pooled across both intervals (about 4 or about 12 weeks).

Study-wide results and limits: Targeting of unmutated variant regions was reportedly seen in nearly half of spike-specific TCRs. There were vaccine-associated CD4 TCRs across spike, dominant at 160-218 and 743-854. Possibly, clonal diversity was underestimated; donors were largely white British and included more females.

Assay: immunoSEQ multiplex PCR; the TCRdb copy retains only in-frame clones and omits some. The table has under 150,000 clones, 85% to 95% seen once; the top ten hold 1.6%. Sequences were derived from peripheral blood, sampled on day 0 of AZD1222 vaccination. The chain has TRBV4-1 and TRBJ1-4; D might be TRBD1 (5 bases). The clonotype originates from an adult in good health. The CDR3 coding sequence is TGCGCCAGCAACCAAGCCCTTTACAGGAATAATGAAAAACTGTTTTTT. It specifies CASNQALYRNNEKLFF.